This T cell receptor beta chain was captured in a study of human T cells and chemical hapten exposure. Specified time point: pre-sensitization, week 0. Indicated treatment: therapeutic diphenylcyclopropenone sensitization with weekly scalp DPC. Blood, whole and unfractionated, served as the source for total RNA extraction. This clonotype was found many times. MiXCR, applied by TCRdb to the RACE reads, yields one record per CDR3 protein. In the table there are approximately 50,000 distinct CDR3 sequences, roughly 9% of which are singletons. The CDR3 is 16 amino acids. Germline values: CDR1 SGHRS, CDR2 YFSETQ. Trimming stripped 6 bases from V and 4 bases from J, with 21 bases between.

The genes are TRBV5-1 and TRBJ2-3; tentatively, D is TRBD2 (5 bases). The material sequenced was whole blood, taken in connection with sensitization to the hapten diphenylcyclopropenone (DPC). This TCR derives from a woman aged 25 to 45 with alopecia areata. Some clones in this sample may be carry-over from other donors' samples. The CDR3 protein is CASTEVPGSSSDTQYF. CDR3 DNA sequence: TGCGCCAGCACTGAAGTGCCGGGAAGTTCATCAGATACGCAGTATTTT. Based on the CDR3 plus reference TRBV5-1 and TRBJ2-3, the full variable domain is KAGVTQTPRYLIKTRGQQVTLSCSPISGHRSVSWYQQTPGQGLQFLFEYFSETQRNKGNFPGRFSGRQFSNSRSEMNVSTLELGDSALYLCASTEVPGSSSDTQYFGPGTRLTVL.